The 16 T cell receptor beta chains listed next were all sequenced from one sample in a study of blood T cell repertoires in COVID-19. Data came from immunoSEQ multiplex PCR; TCRdb stores just in-frame clones and leaves some out. The sample records 150,000 or so clones, over 75% being singletons. Sequenced: PBMCs or T cells enriched from blood (not recorded which). These receptors were taken from a human donor with acute COVID-19. The donor label of this sample is uncertain.

The J gene is TRBJ2-1, the V gene TRBV13, with unresolved D. The CDR3 has 15 residues. V gave up 5 bases and J gave up 8 bases, with 19 bases separating them. Germline lookup yields CDR1 PRHDT and CDR2 FYEKMQ (reference sequence). The CDR3 DNA reads as TGTGCCAGCAGCCAGCAACAGTCTCTGTACCATGAGCAGTTCTTC. Its translation: CASSQQQSLYHEQFF.

The V call is TRBV5-5, the J call TRBJ2-2; tentatively, D is TRBD1 (8 bases). Germline CDR1 reads SGHKS; CDR2 reads YYEKEE (reference sequence). This CDR3 region has 17 residues. Between the trimmed V and J ends, which lost 1 base and 4 bases, there was a span of 17 bases. The chain's CDR3 is CASSLTPTGEGTGELFF. In nucleotides, the CDR3 is TGTGCCAGCAGCTTGACCCCGACAGGGGAGGGCACCGGGGAGCTGTTTTTT.

The chain has TRBV20-1 and TRBJ1-2; possibly TRBD1 for D (5 bases). Germline CDR1 and CDR2: DFQATT and SNEGSKA (reference sequence). V was clipped by 3 bases and J by 2 bases, with 13 bases between them. This CDR3 has 14 amino acids. CDR3 loop: CSASILGGNYGYTF. DNA of the CDR3: TGCAGTGCTAGTATCCTCGGGGGGAACTATGGCTACACCTTC.

V usage is TRBV7-9 and J usage is TRBJ1-5; no firm D call. The CDR3 loop spans 12 amino acids. Germline-derived CDR1 and CDR2 are SEHNR and FQNEAQ (reference sequence). Trimming removed 1 base at V and 7 bases at J, with 5 bases between. CDR3 nucleotides: TGTGCCAGCAGCTTAGACGGGCAGCCCCAGCATTTT. As protein: CASSLDGQPQHF.

The chain couples TRBV4-3 to TRBJ1-4; perhaps TRBD1 as D (5 bases). V was clipped by 4 bases and J by 8 bases, with 20 bases between them. Germline V CDR1 and CDR2: LGHNA, YSLEER. This CDR3 region has 16 residues. The CDR3 reads CASSPRGGASGEKLFF. Here the CDR3 DNA reads TGCGCCAGCAGCCCCCGAGGAGGGGCCTCTGGGGAAAAACTGTTTTTT.

This chain joins TRBV3-1 (or the pseudogene TRBV3-2) and TRBJ1-3; TRBD1 is a possible D gene (6 bases). The germline CDR1 and CDR2 sequences are LGHDT and YNNKEL (reference sequence). V lost 8 bases to trimming and J lost 5 bases, with 16 bases between them. This CDR3 is built from 14 residues. The CDR3 nucleotides are TGTGCCAGCGGCCCTGAGGGGGTACGAAACACCATATATTTT. Translated: CASGPEGVRNTIYF.

This clone was detected only once. This sequence joins TRBV4-1 and TRBJ1-3; tentative D call: TRBD1 (5 bases). This CDR3 has 17 residues. Trimming pared 1 base from V and 0 bases from J, leaving 13 bases between. The germline CDR1 and CDR2 sequences are MGHRA and YSYEKL. The CDR3 region has the DNA TGCGCCAGCAGCCAAGGGTGGGGCCTCACCTCTGGAAACACCATATATTTT. It encodes CASSQGWGLTSGNTIYF.

The rearrangement joins TRBV5-4 to TRBJ1-2; no clear D gene. This CDR3 has 16 residues. Germline V gene sequence: CDR1 SGHNT, CDR2 YYREEE (reference sequence). V dropped 4 bases and J dropped 0 bases, with 16 bases sitting between them. Here the CDR3 DNA reads TGTGCCAGCAGCCCCCAGGACGGGAGAGCTAACTATGGCTACACCTTC. Translation gives CASSPQDGRANYGYTF.

In this sample, this clone turned up many times. V gene TRBV5-4 combines with J gene TRBJ2-3; D is uncertain. Between the trimmed V and J ends, which lost 4 bases and 6 bases, there was a span of 12 bases. CDR3 length equals 13 residues. Germline V gene lookup returns CDR1 SGHNT and CDR2 YYREEE (reference sequence). The CDR3 region is CASSLSPLDTQYF. Written as DNA, the CDR3 is TGTGCCAGCAGCCTCTCCCCTTTGGATACGCAGTATTTT. Looking up the rest from reference TRBV5-4 and TRBJ2-3 gives the full variable domain: ETGVTQSPTHLIKTRGQQVTLRCSSQSGHNTVSWYQQALGQGPQFIFQYYREEENGRGNFPPRFSGLQFPNYSSELNVNALELDDSALYLCASSLSPLDTQYFGPGTRLTVL.

J is TRBJ2-5 and V is TRBV6-1; D is perhaps TRBD1 (6 bases). The CDR3 runs 15 residues. The V and J ends lost 3 bases and 2 bases respectively, with 13 bases between them. Germline lookup yields CDR1 MNHNS and CDR2 SASEGT. CDR3 nucleotides: TGTGCCAGCAGTGATGAGACAGGCCGGCAAGAGACCCAGTACTTC. It specifies CASSDETGRQETQYF.

This chain connects TRBV5-4 to TRBJ1-1, with a possible D match to TRBD1 (6 bases). The CDR3 extends over 13 amino acids. The V end lost 5 bases, the J end lost 7 bases, and 15 bases lay between the germline ends. The germline gives CDR1 SGHNT, CDR2 YYREEE (reference sequence). The CDR3: CASRPGHDVEAFF. The CDR3 DNA reads TGTGCCAGCAGACCGGGACATGACGTTGAAGCTTTCTTT.

The chain links TRBV13 to TRBJ2-1; TRBD1 is a possible D gene (6 bases). The V end was cut by 8 bases, the J end by 15 bases, with 20 bases between. CDR1 is PRHDT and CDR2 is FYEKMQ in the germline V gene (reference sequence). The CDR3 is made up of 12 amino acids. In DNA form, the CDR3 reads TGTGCCAGCTCCACCCCCGGGACAAGTCTGTTCTTC. It translates to CASSTPGTSLFF.

This clone was counted a few times. Other DNA sequences within the sample encode an identical CDR3. This chain joins TRBV18 and TRBJ1-5; 8 nucleotides agree with TRBD1. CDR3 length: 18 amino acids. Germline assignment: CDR1 KGHSH and CDR2 LQKENI. The ends lost 2 bases at V and 1 base at J; junction bases unmatched: 10. Written as DNA, the CDR3 is TGTGCCAGCTCACCAAGCTCCCAGGGGGCCCTAAGCAATCAGCCCCAGCATTTT. It specifies CASSPSSQGALSNQPQHF.

This clone was seen a single time. The chain recombines TRBV27 with TRBJ1-1; maybe TRBD1 (5 bases). The CDR3 is made up of 16 amino acids. Germline V CDR1 and CDR2: MNHEY, SMNVEV (reference sequence). V lost 3 bases to trimming and J lost 4 bases, with 18 bases between them. DNA for the CDR3: TGTGCCAGCAGTTTGATCACCTCCGGGGGTCCCACTGAAGCTTTCTTT. Translating it yields CASSLITSGGPTEAFF.

This chain links TRBV5-4 with TRBJ2-7; 9 bases agree with TRBD1. From germline, CDR1 is SGHNT and CDR2 YYREEE (reference sequence). Germline trimming cut 0 bases from V and 3 bases from J; bases unmatched to any gene: 4. This CDR3 spans 15 amino acids. The CDR3 protein is CASSLGQGDSYEQYF. CDR3 DNA sequence: TGTGCCAGCAGCTTGGGACAGGGGGACAGCTACGAGCAGTACTTC.

This chain links TRBV11-3 with TRBJ2-3; unclear D gene. V lost 4 bases and J 2 bases, leaving 7 bases between the germline ends. CDR1 is SGHNT, CDR2 YENEEA, per germline. This CDR3 is 13 amino acids long. The CDR3: CASSSGTTDTQYF. CDR3 DNA sequence: TGTGCCAGCAGCTCGGGTACCACAGATACGCAGTATTTT.